Listed below are T cell receptor beta chains from one sample, sequenced in a study of shared clonotypes between healthy human individuals. Sequencing used immunoSEQ multiplex PCR; TCRdb keeps in-frame clones, though not all of them. The sample consists of fewer than 600,000 clones, 79% of them appearing once. Sequenced: PBMCs. The receptors shown here come from a middle-aged woman in good health. Some clones in this sample may be carry-over from other donors' samples. The CDR3 runs from the conserved cysteine through the conserved F or W. A D gene is named only where the DNA matches it firmly. Rows may omit the clone size; those that give it use once, few, many or a size class.

V gene	D gene	clone size	J gene	CDR3 DNA	CDR3 protein
TRBV11-1	.	.	TRBJ1-4	TGTGCCAGCAGCTCCCAGAACCGGGGTGGGAAACTGTTTTTT	CASSSQNRGGKLFF
TRBV7-3	.	few	TRBJ2-7	TGTGCCAGCAGCGCCGAGGATTTTACCGAGCAGTACTTC	CASSAEDFTEQYF
TRBV11-2	.	.	TRBJ2-3	TGTGCCAGCAGCTCACAGCGGTATACGCAGTATTTT	CASSSQRYTQYF
TRBV4-2	TRBD2	.	TRBJ2-5	TGTGCCAGCAGCCAACAGACGGGAGGAGAGACCCAGTACTTC	CASSQQTGGETQYF
TRBV10-3	.	.	TRBJ1-6	TGTGCCATCAGTGAGTCGTCTCCAGGGGATTCACCCCTCCACTTT	CAISESSPGDSPLHF
TRBV27	.	.	TRBJ2-2	TGTGCCAGCTGGGCGGGGCAGGGCGGTTGGGCCGGGGAGCTGTTTTTT	CASWAGQGGWAGELFF
TRBV2	.	.	TRBJ1-1	TGTGCCAGCAGTGAAGCGGAACCCGGGGTAGTGGGGGCTTTCTTT	CASSEAEPGVVGAFF
TRBV5-4	.	.	TRBJ1-2	TGTGCCAGCAGCTTGGACGACTATGGCTACACCTTC	CASSLDDYGYTF
TRBV19	.	.	TRBJ2-5	TGTGCCAGTAGTATGGGCAGTGGGGAGACCCAGTACTTC	CASSMGSGETQYF
TRBV7-2	.	.	TRBJ2-1	TGTGCCAGCAGCTTAGATACAAACAATGAGCAGTTCTTC	CASSLDTNNEQFF
TRBV7-5	.	once	TRBJ2-7	TGTGCCAGCAGCCCACGGGACACAAACTACGAGCAGTACTTC	CASSPRDTNYEQYF
TRBV5-4	.	once	TRBJ1-2	TGTGCCAGCAGACCAACAGCGGACACTAACTATGGCTACACCTTC	CASRPTADTNYGYTF
TRBV2	TRBD1	.	TRBJ2-7	TGTGCCAGCTCTGAGAGGACAGGGGTCTACGAGCAGTACTTC	CASSERTGVYEQYF
TRBV19	.	.	TRBJ2-1	TGTGCCAGTAGCGGTCGGGGGACGTACAATGAGCAGTTCTTC	CASSGRGTYNEQFF
TRBV7-3	.	.	TRBJ2-1	TGTGCCAGCAGCTCCTACCCGACTGAGAATCGTTTCCAGTTCTTC	CASSSYPTENRFQFF
TRBV19	.	.	TRBJ1-2	TGTGCCAGTAGTATGGGCGGGTACCCCAACTATGGCTACACCTTC	CASSMGGYPNYGYTF
TRBV28	.	many	TRBJ2-3	TGTGCCAGCAGTCCCAAATTCAGGGGCTATTTCACAGATACGCAGTATTTT	CASSPKFRGYFTDTQYF
TRBV6-5	.	once	TRBJ2-3	TGTGCCAGCAGTTACAGAATCACAGATACGCAGTATTTT	CASSYRITDTQYF
TRBV18	.	few	TRBJ1-1	TGTGCCAGCTCACCAGGGACACAGAACACTGAAGCTTTCTTT	CASSPGTQNTEAFF
TRBV5-1	.	.	TRBJ2-1	TGCGCCAGCATCCCCCAATCCATGAGCTCCTACAATGAGCAGTTCTTC	CASIPQSMSSYNEQFF
TRBV11-2	.	once	TRBJ2-7	TGTGCGCAACCCCAGCAGGTCAGCTCCTACGAGCAGTACTTC	CAQPQQVSSYEQYF
TRBV18	.	once	TRBJ2-7	TGTGCCAGCTCACAAAGACAATACTACGAGCAGTACTTC	CASSQRQYYEQYF
TRBV7-8	.	.	TRBJ2-7	TGTGCCAGCAGCTTAGGGTCGACACCTCGCTCCTACGAGCAGTACTTC	CASSLGSTPRSYEQYF
TRBV29-1	.	.	TRBJ2-4	TGCAGCGTAGGGGATACGTGGAACATTCAGTACTTC	CSVGDTWNIQYF
TRBV6-5	TRBD1	.	TRBJ2-7	TGTGCCAGCAGCCTCGACAGGGACGAGCAGTACTTC	CASSLDRDEQYF
TRBV7-2	.	.	TRBJ2-1	TGTGCCTCCCGCCGACAGAATGAGCAGTTCTTC	CASRRQNEQFF
TRBV2	TRBD1	.	TRBJ2-7	TGTGCCAGCAGTCCGGCAGGGGGCGACGGTGGCGAGCAGTACTTC	CASSPAGGDGGEQYF
TRBV27	.	.	TRBJ1-2	TGTGCCAGCAGTTTAGTGGGGGATTATGGCTACACCTTC	CASSLVGDYGYTF
TRBV5-1	TRBD1	.	TRBJ2-5	TGCGCCAGCAGCTCGCCCGGGACAGGCCTTGAGACCCAGTACTTC	CASSSPGTGLETQYF
TRBV28	.	.	TRBJ2-1	TGTGCCAGCAGGTCGGTAGGGGGTAACTACAATGAGCAGTTCTTC	CASRSVGGNYNEQFF
TRBV10-2	.	.	TRBJ2-1	TGCGCCAGCAGTGACTGGGACCAGAACAATGAGCAGTTCTTC	CASSDWDQNNEQFF
TRBV19	.	.	TRBJ2-2	TGTGCCAGTAGTATCATTGACGGGGGGCAGGGGAACACCGGGGAGCTGTTTTTT	CASSIIDGGQGNTGELFF
TRBV20-1	.	.	TRBJ2-4	TGCAGTGCTAGAGTCCCAAACATTCAGTACTTC	CSARVPNIQYF
TRBV11-1	.	once	TRBJ2-2	TGTGCCAGCAGCTGGAGGACAGATAACACCGGGGAGCTGTTTTTT	CASSWRTDNTGELFF
TRBV7-2	.	.	TRBJ2-1	TGTGCCAGCAGCTTAAGTGGGAGCGGGACATACAATGAGCAGTTCTTC	CASSLSGSGTYNEQFF